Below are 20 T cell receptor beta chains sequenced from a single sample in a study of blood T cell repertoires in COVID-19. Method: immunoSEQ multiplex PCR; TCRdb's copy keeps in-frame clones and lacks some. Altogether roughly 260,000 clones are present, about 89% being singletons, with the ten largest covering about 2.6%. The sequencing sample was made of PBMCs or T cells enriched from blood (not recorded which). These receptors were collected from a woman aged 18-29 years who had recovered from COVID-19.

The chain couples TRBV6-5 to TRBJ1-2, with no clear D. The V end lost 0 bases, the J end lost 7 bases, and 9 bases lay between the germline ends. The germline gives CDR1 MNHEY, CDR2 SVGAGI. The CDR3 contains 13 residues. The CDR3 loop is CASSYSTGSGYTF. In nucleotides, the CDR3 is TGTGCCAGCAGTTACTCTACCGGGAGTGGCTACACCTTC.

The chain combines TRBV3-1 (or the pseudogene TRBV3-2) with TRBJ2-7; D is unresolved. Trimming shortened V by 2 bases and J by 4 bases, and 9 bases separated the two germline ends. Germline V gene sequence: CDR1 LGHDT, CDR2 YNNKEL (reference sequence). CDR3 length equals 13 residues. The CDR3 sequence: CASSQLWAYEQYF. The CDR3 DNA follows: TGTGCCAGCAGCCAATTATGGGCTTACGAGCAGTACTTC.

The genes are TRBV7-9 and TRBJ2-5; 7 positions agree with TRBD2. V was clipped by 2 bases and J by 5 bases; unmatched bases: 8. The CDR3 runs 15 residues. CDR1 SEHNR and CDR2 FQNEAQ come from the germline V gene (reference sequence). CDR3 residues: CASSLTAGVRETQYF. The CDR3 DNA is TGTGCCAGCAGCTTAACTGCGGGAGTAAGGGAGACCCAGTACTTC.

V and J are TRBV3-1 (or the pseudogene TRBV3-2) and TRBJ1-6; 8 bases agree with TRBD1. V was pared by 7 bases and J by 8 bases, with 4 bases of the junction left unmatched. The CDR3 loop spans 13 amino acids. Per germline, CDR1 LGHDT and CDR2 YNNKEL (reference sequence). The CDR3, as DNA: TGTGCCAGCACCCAGGGGGCCCATTCACCCCTCCACTTT. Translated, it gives CASTQGAHSPLHF.

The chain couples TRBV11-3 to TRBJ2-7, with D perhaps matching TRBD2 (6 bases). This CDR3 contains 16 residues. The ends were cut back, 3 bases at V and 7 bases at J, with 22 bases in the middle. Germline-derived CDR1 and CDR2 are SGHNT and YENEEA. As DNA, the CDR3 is TGTGCCAGCAGCTTCTTGGAAATCCGGGCCGCGGGGGAGCAGTACTTC. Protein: CASSFLEIRAAGEQYF.

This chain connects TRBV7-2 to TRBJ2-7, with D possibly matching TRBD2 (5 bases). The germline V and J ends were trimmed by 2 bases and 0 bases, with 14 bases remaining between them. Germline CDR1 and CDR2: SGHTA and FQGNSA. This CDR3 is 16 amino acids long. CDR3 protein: CASSLSATTTSYEQYF. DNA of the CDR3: TGTGCCAGCAGCTTATCGGCGACTACTACCTCCTACGAGCAGTACTTC. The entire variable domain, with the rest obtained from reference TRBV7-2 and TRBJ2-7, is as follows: GAGVSQSPSNKVTEKGKDVELRCDPISGHTALYWYRQSLGQGLEFLIYFQGNSAPDKSGLPSDRFSAERTGGSVSTLTIQRTQQEDSAVYLCASSLSATTTSYEQYFGPGTRLTVT.

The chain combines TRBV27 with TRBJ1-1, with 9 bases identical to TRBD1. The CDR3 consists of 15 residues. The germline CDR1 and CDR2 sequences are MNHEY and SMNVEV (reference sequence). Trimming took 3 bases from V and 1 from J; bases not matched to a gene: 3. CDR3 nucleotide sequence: TGTGCCAGCAGTTTTATGGGACAGGGGAACACTGAAGCTTTCTTT. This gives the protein CASSFMGQGNTEAFF.

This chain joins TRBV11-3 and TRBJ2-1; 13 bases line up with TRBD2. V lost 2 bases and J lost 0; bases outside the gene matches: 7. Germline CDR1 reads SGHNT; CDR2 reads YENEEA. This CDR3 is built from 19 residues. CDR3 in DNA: TGTGCCAGCAGCTTACCGGGACTAGCGGGGAAGAGCTCCTACAATGAGCAGTTCTTC. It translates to CASSLPGLAGKSSYNEQFF.

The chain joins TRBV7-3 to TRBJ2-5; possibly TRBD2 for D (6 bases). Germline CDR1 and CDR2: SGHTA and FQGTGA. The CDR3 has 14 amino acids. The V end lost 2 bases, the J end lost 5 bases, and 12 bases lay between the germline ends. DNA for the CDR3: TGTGCCAGCAGCTTACTGGGGGGATGGGAGACCCAGTACTTC. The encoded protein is CASSLLGGWETQYF.

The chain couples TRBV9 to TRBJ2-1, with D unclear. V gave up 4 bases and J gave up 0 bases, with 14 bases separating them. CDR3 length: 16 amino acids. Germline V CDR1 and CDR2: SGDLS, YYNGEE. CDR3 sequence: CASSSLSVISYNEQFF. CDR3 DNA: TGTGCCAGCAGCTCTTTGTCGGTCATCTCCTACAATGAGCAGTTCTTC.

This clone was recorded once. The CDR3 loop is CASSPGRTGNTEAFF. The CDR3 region has the DNA TGTGCCAGCTCACCAGGGAGGACAGGGAACACTGAAGCTTTCTTT. The rearrangement links TRBV18 to TRBJ1-1, with TRBD1 matching 7 bases. V lost 2 bases to trimming and J lost 1 base; unmatched junction nucleotides: 4. Per germline, CDR1 KGHSH and CDR2 LQKENI. The CDR3 runs to 15 residues.

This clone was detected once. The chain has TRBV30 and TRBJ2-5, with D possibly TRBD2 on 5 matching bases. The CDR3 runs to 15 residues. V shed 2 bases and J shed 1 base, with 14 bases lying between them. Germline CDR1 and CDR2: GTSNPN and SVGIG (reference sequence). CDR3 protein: CAWSHQVRAQETQYF. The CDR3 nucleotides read TGTGCCTGGAGTCATCAAGTGCGGGCCCAAGAGACCCAGTACTTC.

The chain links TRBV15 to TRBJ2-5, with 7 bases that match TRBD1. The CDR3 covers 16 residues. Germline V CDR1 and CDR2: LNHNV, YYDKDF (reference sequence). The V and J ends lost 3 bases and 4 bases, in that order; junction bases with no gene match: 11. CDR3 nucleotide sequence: TGTGCCACCAGCAGGTCCCTAGGGGGCGGTCTAGAGACCCAGTACTTC. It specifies CATSRSLGGGLETQYF. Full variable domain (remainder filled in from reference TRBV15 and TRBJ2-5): DAMVIQNPRYQVTQFGKPVTLSCSQTLNHNVMYWYQQKSSQAPKLLFHYYDKDFNNEADTPDNFQSRRPNTSFCFLDIRSPGLGDTAMYLCATSRSLGGGLETQYFGPGTRLLVL.

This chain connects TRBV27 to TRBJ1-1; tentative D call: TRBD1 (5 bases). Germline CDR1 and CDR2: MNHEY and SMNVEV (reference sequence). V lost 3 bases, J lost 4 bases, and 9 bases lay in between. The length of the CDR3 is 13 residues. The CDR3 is CASSFGGVTEAFF. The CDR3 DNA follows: TGTGCCAGCAGTTTCGGGGGGGTCACTGAAGCTTTCTTT.

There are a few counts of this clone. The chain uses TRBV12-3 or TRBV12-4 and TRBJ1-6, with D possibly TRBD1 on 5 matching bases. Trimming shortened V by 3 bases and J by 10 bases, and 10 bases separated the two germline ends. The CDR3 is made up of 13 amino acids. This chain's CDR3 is CASSFRRGSPLHF. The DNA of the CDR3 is TGTGCCAGCAGTTTCCGCCGGGGGTCACCCCTCCACTTT.

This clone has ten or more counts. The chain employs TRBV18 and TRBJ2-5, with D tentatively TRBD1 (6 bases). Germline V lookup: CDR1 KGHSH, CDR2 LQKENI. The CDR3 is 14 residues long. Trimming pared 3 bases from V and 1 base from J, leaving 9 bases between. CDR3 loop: CASSPDSSQETQYF. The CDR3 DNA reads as TGTGCCAGCTCACCGGACAGCTCCCAAGAGACCCAGTACTTC. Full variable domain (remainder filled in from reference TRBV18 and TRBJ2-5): NAGVMQNPRHLVRRRGQEARLRCSPMKGHSHVYWYRQLPEEGLKFMVYLQKENIIDESGMPKERFSAEFPKEGPSILRIQQVVRGDSAAYFCASSPDSSQETQYFGPGTRLLVL.

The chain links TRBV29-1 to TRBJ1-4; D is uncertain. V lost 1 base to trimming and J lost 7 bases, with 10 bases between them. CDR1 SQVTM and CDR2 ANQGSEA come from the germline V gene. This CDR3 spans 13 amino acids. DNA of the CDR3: TGCAGCGTTGAAGCCCAACCGGGTGAAAAACTGTTTTTT. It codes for CSVEAQPGEKLFF.

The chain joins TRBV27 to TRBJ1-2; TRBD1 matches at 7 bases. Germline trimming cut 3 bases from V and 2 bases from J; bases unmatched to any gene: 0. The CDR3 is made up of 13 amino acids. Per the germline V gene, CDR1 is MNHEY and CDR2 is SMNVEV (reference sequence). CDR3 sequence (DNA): TGTGCCAGCAGTTTGGGACAGAACTATGGCTACACCTTC. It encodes CASSLGQNYGYTF.

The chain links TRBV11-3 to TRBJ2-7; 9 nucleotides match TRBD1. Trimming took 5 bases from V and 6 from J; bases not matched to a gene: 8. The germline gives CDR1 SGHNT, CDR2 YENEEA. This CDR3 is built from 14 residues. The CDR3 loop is CASSQNRGLGEQYF. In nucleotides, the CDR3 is TGTGCCAGCAGCCAAAACAGGGGGCTGGGCGAGCAGTACTTC.

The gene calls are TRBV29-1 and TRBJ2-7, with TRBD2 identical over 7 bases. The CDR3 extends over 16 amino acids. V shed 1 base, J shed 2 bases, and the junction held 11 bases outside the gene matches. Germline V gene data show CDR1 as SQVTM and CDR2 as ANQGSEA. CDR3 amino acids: CSVEAGSRGSPYEQYF. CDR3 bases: TGCAGCGTTGAAGCGGGATCGCGGGGGAGCCCCTACGAGCAGTACTTC.